This T cell receptor (beta chain) was documented in a study of patients and donors after allogeneic stem cell transplantation. TCRdb re-called the RT-PCR reads with MiXCR, one entry per CDR3 protein. The profile shows 85,000 to 90,000 distinct CDR3 sequences, approximately 49% of them singletons. Germline-derived CDR1 and CDR2 are MDHEN and SYDVKM. Trimming cost V 10 bases and J 0 bases, with 16 bases left between them. This CDR3 is built from 15 residues. The TCR sequence derives from a human donor who was either an allogeneic HSCT recipient or a stem cell or donor lymphocyte infusion donor (not recorded which). It is not recorded whose cells these are; they may come from a transplant donor. The sequenced material came from blood, either unsorted or a sorted T cell fraction (not recorded which). This rearrangement joins TRBV28 to TRBJ1-5; tentative D call: TRBD1 (5 bases). This CDR3 is CATLRRGNSNQPQHF. The CDR3 region has the DNA TGTGCCACCCTACGGAGGGGTAATAGCAATCAGCCCCAGCATTTT.